The 30 T cell receptor beta chains below were found in one sample sequenced in a study of human T cells and chemical hapten exposure (dated by TCRdb to the early 2020s). In the paper's terms, the time point label means: pre-sensitization, week 0. The treatment or condition label corresponds to: therapeutic diphenylcyclopropenone sensitization with weekly scalp DPC. The method was RACE. The listed sequencing device is NextSeq 500. The public reads were reprocessed in TCRdb via fastp at Q25 and MiXCR, keeping in-frame beta chains. Rows are unified per CDR3 protein, each entry keeping the most common DNA and genes. This sample lists fewer than 200,000 distinct CDR3 sequences; around 30% were detected once. About 2.8% of the sample is held by the ten biggest clonotypes. This sample comprised whole blood, obtained in connection with sensitization to the hapten diphenylcyclopropenone (DPC). These receptors all come from a woman younger than 45 with alopecia areata. Some clones in this sample may be carry-over from other donors' samples.

This sequence joins TRBV4-3 and TRBJ1-6, with TRBD1 matching over 9 bases. The CDR3 has 18 amino acids. Per the germline V gene, CDR1 is LGHNA and CDR2 is YSLEER. The V and J ends lost 5 bases and 3 bases, in that order; junction bases with no gene match: 11. In DNA, the CDR3 is TGCGCCAGCAGCTATACCGCGGGGGACAGGGACTATAATTCACCCCTCCACTTT. This encodes CASSYTAGDRDYNSPLHF.

The rearrangement joins TRBV28 to TRBJ1-4, with TRBD1 as a possible D gene (5 bases). The ends were cut back, 5 bases at V and 0 bases at J, with 13 bases in the middle. This CDR3 is 16 amino acids long. Germline V gene lookup returns CDR1 MDHEN and CDR2 SYDVKM. CDR3 nucleotide sequence: TGTGCCAGCAGTCCACAGGATGTGACAACTAATGAAAAACTGTTTTTT. Residues: CASSPQDVTTNEKLFF. The variable domain in full, completed from reference TRBV28 and TRBJ1-4, reads DVKVTQSSRYLVKRTGEKVFLECVQDMDHENMFWYRQDPGLGLRLIYFSYDVKMKEKGDIPEGYSVSREKKERFSLILESASTNQTSMYLCASSPQDVTTNEKLFFGSGTQLSVL.

This clonotype was observed a few times. This sequence joins TRBV18 and TRBJ1-3, with 8 positions matching TRBD1. The V gene end was trimmed by 6 bases and the J gene end by 3 bases; junction bases not matched to a gene: 10. Germline V lookup: CDR1 KGHSH, CDR2 LQKENI. The CDR3 length is 16 residues. CDR3 amino acids: CASSTSDRGGGNTIYF. Written as DNA, the CDR3 is TGTGCCAGCTCCACCTCCGACAGGGGCGGTGGAAACACCATATATTTT.

At least ten counts were recorded for this clonotype. This chain joins TRBV4-3 and TRBJ1-6; maybe TRBD1 (6 bases). The CDR3 is made up of 17 amino acids. Trimming cost V 0 bases and J 6 bases, with 15 bases left between them. Germline CDR1 and CDR2: LGHNA and YSLEER. In nucleotides, the CDR3 is TGCGCCAGCAGCCAAGATCGGGGGGGGGCGCGTAATTCACCCCTCCACTTT. Translation gives CASSQDRGGARNSPLHF.

This clonotype was seen more than once but under ten times. CDR3 sequence: CASSVGTYYGYTF. The CDR3 DNA reads as TGTGCCAGCAGTGTGGGGACATACTATGGCTACACCTTC. The rearrangement uses TRBV2 and TRBJ1-2; weak D call: TRBD1 (6 bases). This CDR3 region has 13 residues. The V gene lost 4 bases and the J gene lost 3 bases, with 9 bases spanning the gap. Germline V gene lookup returns CDR1 SNHLY and CDR2 FYNNEI. Based on the CDR3 plus reference TRBV2 and TRBJ1-2, the full variable domain is EPEVTQTPSHQVTQMGQEVILRCVPISNHLYFYWYRQILGQKVEFLVSFYNNEISEKSEIFDDQFSVERPDGSNFTLKIRSTKLEDSAMYFCASSVGTYYGYTFGSGTRLTVV.

The V and J genes are TRBV2 and TRBJ2-3; D is unresolved. V was cut by 8 bases and J by 2 bases, with 11 bases left in between. This CDR3 is built from 13 residues. Germline CDR1 and CDR2: SNHLY and FYNNEI. CDR3 amino acids: CASEPGFTDTQYF. The CDR3 DNA sequence: TGTGCCAGCGAACCCGGGTTCACAGATACGCAGTATTTT.

Comment on this clonotype: One base away lies a much larger clone, so this may be a sequencing read error. The J gene is TRBJ2-3, the V gene TRBV7-2, with D tentatively TRBD2 (6 bases). V lost 5 bases and J 0 bases, leaving 9 bases between the germline ends. Germline assignment: CDR1 SGHTA and CDR2 FQGNSA. This CDR3 region has 14 residues. In nucleotides, the CDR3 is TGTGCCAGCAGCATAGGGACTAGCACAGATACGCAGTATTTT. Encoded protein: CASSIGTSTDTQYF.

This chain links TRBV20-1 with TRBJ2-5; no clear D gene. V lost 4 bases, J lost 4 bases, and 10 bases lay in between. This CDR3 is built from 12 residues. The germline V gene has CDR1 DFQATT and CDR2 SNEGSKA (reference sequence). The CDR3 protein is CSAKDGPETQYF. In DNA, the CDR3 is TGCAGTGCTAAGGACGGCCCAGAGACCCAGTACTTC.

The chain couples TRBV2 to TRBJ2-3, with TRBD1 matching over 8 bases. Per the germline V gene, CDR1 is SNHLY and CDR2 is FYNNEI. This CDR3 contains 13 residues. J was trimmed by 11 bases and V by 6 bases; bases with no gene match: 10. For the CDR3, the DNA is TGTGCCAGCAGAGGTGGACAGGGCCCTCGGCAGTATTTT. Translating it yields CASRGGQGPRQYF.

The chain couples TRBV29-1 to TRBJ2-6; D is ambiguous. The ends were cut back, 3 bases at V and 0 bases at J, with 9 bases in the middle. This CDR3 spans 15 amino acids. Germline loops: CDR1 SQVTM, CDR2 ANQGSEA. This CDR3 reads CSVEKGLSGANVLTF. The CDR3 bases are TGCAGCGTTGAGAAGGGCCTCTCTGGGGCCAACGTCCTGACTTTC. The full variable domain, with the rest looked up from reference TRBV29-1 and TRBJ2-6, is SAVISQKPSRDICQRGTSLTIQCQVDSQVTMMFWYRQQPGQSLTLIATANQGSEATYESGFVIDKFPISRPNLTFSTLTVSNMSPEDSSIYLCSVEKGLSGANVLTFGAGSRLTVL.

The chain uses TRBV20-1 and TRBJ1-1, with D uncertain. This CDR3 is 12 amino acids long. V gave up 3 bases and J gave up 0 bases, with 5 bases separating them. In germline, CDR1 is DFQATT, CDR2 SNEGSKA (reference sequence). The CDR3 loop is CSASWVNTEAFF. CDR3 DNA sequence: TGCAGTGCTAGCTGGGTGAACACTGAAGCTTTCTTT.

This clonotype has only a few counts. This chain joins TRBV5-1 and TRBJ1-2, with TRBD1 matching 8 bases. Germline V lookup: CDR1 SGHRS, CDR2 YFSETQ. The CDR3 is made up of 13 amino acids. With V trimmed by 4 bases and J by 4 bases, 3 bases remained unmatched. CDR3 residues: CASSADRAYGYTF. The DNA of the CDR3 is TGCGCCAGCAGCGCGGACAGGGCCTATGGCTACACCTTC.

This clonotype was observed a few times. The chain has TRBV12-3 or TRBV12-4 and TRBJ2-1, with a weak D call TRBD1 (5 bases). The CDR3 is 15 residues long. V was pared by 3 bases and J by 1 base, with 10 bases between. The CDR3: CASSFVPGSYNEQFF. CDR3 sequence (DNA): TGTGCCAGCAGTTTTGTCCCAGGGTCCTACAATGAGCAGTTCTTC.

This clonotype occurred a few times. The J gene is TRBJ1-1, the V gene TRBV18; no reliable D call. The CDR3 runs 14 residues. V shed 3 bases and J shed 0 bases, with 8 bases lying between them. Germline V gene lookup returns CDR1 KGHSH and CDR2 LQKENI. CDR3 sequence (DNA): TGTGCCAGCTCACCGGGCCAGATGAACACTGAAGCTTTCTTT. Encoded protein: CASSPGQMNTEAFF.

The CDR3 DNA sequence: TGTGCCAGCAGTTTTACGGGCTCCCAAGAGACCCAGTACTTC. Amino acids: CASSFTGSQETQYF. The chain carries TRBV12-3 or TRBV12-4 and TRBJ2-5, with D hard to call. The V end was cut by 3 bases, the J end by 1 base, with 9 bases between. CDR3 length: 14 residues.

This chain links TRBV20-1 with TRBJ2-7; 8 positions match TRBD2. V trimming: 5 bases; J trimming: 2 bases; junction bases outside the gene matches: 11. There are 15 residues in the CDR3. Per the germline V gene, CDR1 is DFQATT and CDR2 is SNEGSKA (reference sequence). CDR3 sequence: CSASSEGSGTYEQYF. DNA for the CDR3: TGCAGTGCTTCTTCCGAAGGTAGCGGGACCTACGAGCAGTACTTC.

This clonotype was seen only a few times. The V and J genes are TRBV10-3 and TRBJ2-2; D could derive from TRBD1 or TRBD2 (5 bases each). This CDR3 is 16 amino acids long. V was clipped by 2 bases and J by 6 bases, with 16 bases between them. Germline V gene data show CDR1 as ENHRY and CDR2 as SYGVKD. The CDR3: CAISEKGTPPPGELFF. DNA for the CDR3: TGTGCCATCAGTGAGAAGGGGACCCCACCCCCCGGGGAGCTGTTTTTT.

This clonotype was seen many times. A read error may account for a junction end that differs from germline. The gene calls are TRBV7-7 and TRBJ2-3; the D gene could be TRBD1 or TRBD2 (5 bases each). This CDR3 region has 13 residues. The germline V gene encodes CDR1 SSHAT and CDR2 FNYEAQ (reference sequence). The CDR3 loop reads CASSLGRTDTQYF. In nucleotides, the CDR3 is TGCGCCAGCAGCTTGGGACGGACAGATACGCAGTATTTT. Filled out from reference TRBV7-7 and TRBJ2-3, the complete variable domain reads GAGVSQSPRYKVTKRGQDVTLRCDPISSHATLYWYQQALGQGPEFLTYFNYEAQPDKSGLPSDRFSAERPEGSISTLTIQRTEQRDSAMYRCASSLGRTDTQYFGPGTRLTVL.

This clonotype was observed a few times. The J gene is TRBJ1-1, the V gene TRBV27, with D uncertain. CDR1 is MNHEY, CDR2 SMNVEV, per germline (reference sequence). The CDR3 is 13 amino acids. V lost 6 bases to trimming and J lost 4 bases, with 12 bases between them. In nucleotides, the CDR3 is TGTGCCAGCAGCATCGGTTCGGGCACTGAAGCTTTCTTT. Translated, it gives CASSIGSGTEAFF.

The chain joins TRBV20-1 to TRBJ2-3; TRBD1 aligns across 10 bases. J lost 5 bases, V lost 6 bases, and 11 bases had no gene match. This CDR3 spans 15 amino acids. In germline, CDR1 is DFQATT, CDR2 SNEGSKA (reference sequence). This chain's CDR3 is CSAHSGTGDGDTQYF. CDR3 bases: TGCAGTGCGCATTCAGGGACAGGGGACGGAGATACGCAGTATTTT.

V usage is TRBV18 and J usage is TRBJ1-1; no firm D call. This CDR3 is built from 16 residues. The V gene's germline CDR1 is KGHSH and CDR2 LQKENI. V lost 1 base and J lost 5, with 17 bases in between. CDR3 DNA: TGTGCCAGCTCACCACGGCACCCGCAAGAAGGGACTGAAGCTTTCTTT. This gives the protein CASSPRHPQEGTEAFF.

This clonotype occurred a few times. The V and J genes are TRBV28 and TRBJ2-7; D is perhaps TRBD1 (5 bases). The CDR3 contains 13 residues. V was shortened by 3 bases and J by 6 bases, with 12 bases between the two germline ends. Looked up from germline, CDR1 is MDHEN and CDR2 is SYDVKM. Here the CDR3 reads CASSFFRRGEQYF. The CDR3 region has the DNA TGTGCCAGCAGTTTTTTTCGTAGGGGCGAGCAGTACTTC. The entire variable domain, with the rest obtained from reference TRBV28 and TRBJ2-7, is as follows: DVKVTQSSRYLVKRTGEKVFLECVQDMDHENMFWYRQDPGLGLRLIYFSYDVKMKEKGDIPEGYSVSREKKERFSLILESASTNQTSMYLCASSFFRRGEQYFGPGTRLTVT.

This clonotype appeared a few times. This rearrangement joins TRBV3-1 to TRBJ2-1; TRBD2 matches 10 bases. The germline gives CDR1 LGHDT, CDR2 YNNKEL (reference sequence). This CDR3 region has 16 residues. The junction had 3 bases not matched to a gene; V was cut back by 1 base and J by 3 bases. The CDR3 sequence: CASSQVSSGSYNEQFF. In DNA form, the CDR3 reads TGTGCCAGCAGCCAAGTGTCTAGCGGGAGCTACAATGAGCAGTTCTTC.

This chain joins TRBV28 and TRBJ2-3; D is possibly TRBD2 (6 bases). Germline values: CDR1 MDHEN, CDR2 SYDVKM. The CDR3 totals 14 residues. Trimming took 4 bases from V and 4 from J, leaving 12 bases between them. The CDR3 loop is CASSSGTLPDTQYF. In DNA form, the CDR3 reads TGTGCCAGCAGTTCCGGGACTCTCCCAGATACGCAGTATTTT.

V usage is TRBV9 and J usage is TRBJ2-1, with D perhaps matching TRBD2 (6 bases). The CDR3 contains 13 residues. Trimming shortened V by 7 bases and J by 0 bases, and 8 bases separated the two germline ends. CDR1 and CDR2 (germline): SGDLS, YYNGEE. CDR3 nucleotides: TGTGCCAGCGCGGGGAGCTCCTACAATGAGCAGTTCTTC. Amino acids: CASAGSSYNEQFF.

This clonotype has at least ten counts. The V gene is TRBV9, the J gene TRBJ2-7; the D is unclear. Germline assignment: CDR1 SGDLS and CDR2 YYNGEE. Trimming shortened V by 3 bases and J by 5 bases, and 9 bases separated the two germline ends. This CDR3 has 12 amino acids. The CDR3 sequence: CASSGWGNEQYF. The CDR3 region has the DNA TGTGCCAGCAGCGGGTGGGGTAACGAGCAGTACTTC.

This clonotype occurred a few times. The rearrangement links TRBV11-2 to TRBJ2-4; D remains unclear. Germline lookup yields CDR1 SGHAT and CDR2 FQNNGV. This CDR3 has 11 residues. V lost 4 bases to trimming and J lost 5 bases, with 3 bases between them. The DNA of the CDR3 is TGTGCCAGCAGCTCGCAAAACATTCAGTACTTC. Protein sequence: CASSSQNIQYF.

The gene calls are TRBV20-1 and TRBJ2-7; possible D gene TRBD1, 5 bases. V was shortened by 3 bases and J by 3 bases, with 12 bases between the two germline ends. This CDR3 is 13 amino acids long. CDR1 and CDR2 from the germline V gene are DFQATT and SNEGSKA (reference sequence). CDR3 DNA sequence: TGCAGTGCTAGCTACGACAGCGACTACGAGCAGTACTTC. The encoded protein is CSASYDSDYEQYF.

This clonotype was found a few times. The rearrangement uses TRBV20-1 and TRBJ2-3; 12 bases match TRBD2. The CDR3 spans 14 residues. Germline assignment: CDR1 DFQATT and CDR2 SNEGSKA (reference sequence). The trim removed 7 bases at V and 6 bases at J, leaving 8 bases unmatched. The CDR3: CSGLLAGGRDTQYF. The CDR3, as DNA: TGCAGTGGCCTACTAGCGGGGGGCCGGGATACGCAGTATTTT.

The sample holds a few counts of this clonotype. The V call is TRBV20-1, the J call TRBJ2-7; D is perhaps TRBD2 (5 bases). Germline V gene lookup returns CDR1 DFQATT and CDR2 SNEGSKA (reference sequence). CDR3 length: 13 residues. V lost 3 bases and J lost 5, with 14 bases in between. The CDR3, as DNA: TGCAGTGCTAGCAAACCCGGGATGGACGAGCAGTACTTC. Translated: CSASKPGMDEQYF.